This T cell receptor beta chain was sequenced in a study of cytomegalovirus exposure and HLA in healthy donors. The CDR3 runs to 14 residues. V was cut by 4 bases and J by 2 bases, with 14 bases left in between. The V gene's germline CDR1 is SQVTM and CDR2 ANQGSEA. The PCR contained 60 Vbeta and 13 Jbeta primers. Here immunoSEQ multiplex PCR was the method, and the copy in TCRdb shows in-frame clones only, minus some. The table includes under 200,000 clones, around 68% detected once. V gene TRBV29-1 combines with J gene TRBJ1-2, with TRBD1 as a possible D gene (5 bases). Sequencing used PBMCs. The clonotype originates from a woman aged 40 to 50 in good health and CMV-seropositive. CDR3 loop: CSVGKGRENYGYTF. CDR3 coding DNA: TGCAGCGTTGGGAAGGGACGGGAGAACTATGGCTACACCTTC. The full variable domain, rest sourced from reference TRBV29-1 and TRBJ1-2, is SAVISQKPSRDICQRGTSLTIQCQVDSQVTMMFWYRQQPGQSLTLIATANQGSEATYESGFVIDKFPISRPNLTFSTLTVSNMSPEDSSIYLCSVGKGRENYGYTFGSGTRLTVV.